The source of this T cell receptor beta chain is a study of blood T cell repertoires in COVID-19. Looking at the study overall: From T cells, B-cell-depleted T cells, or PBMCs came the material, which was cDNA or gDNA.

Original data processing: By means of reference gene primer amplification, nucleated cell counts were estimated. The assay was immunoSEQ multiplex PCR, and TCRdb's table has in-frame clones only and misses some. D and trimming come from the DNA, and the V and J calls and clone size come from that table. The sample yields over 100,000 clones, roughly 79% seen once. The CDR3 runs 13 residues. V was trimmed by 3 bases and J by 5 bases, leaving 8 bases between them. Germline CDR1 is SGHTA and CDR2 is FQGNSA. V usage is TRBV7-2 and J usage is TRBJ1-5; no definite D call. The TCR sequence derives from a human donor in a cohort sampled during active COVID-19. Sequencing was done on a sample of peripheral blood. The CDR3 coding sequence is TGTGCCAGCAGCTTGACGCAGGATCAGCCCCAGCATTTT. Its protein is CASSLTQDQPQHF.